This TCR beta chain stems from a study of identical twins (dated by TCRdb to the mid-2010s). Study-wide context: To test whether fetal clonotypes persist, the study used deep sequencing on TCR alpha and beta repertoires from monozygotic twins, unrelated adults of various ages, and cord blood. To rule out contamination, the twin experiments were replicated at different times with different library preparation protocols.

All donors were healthy Caucasians. Including cysteine and phenylalanine, the CDR3 has 17 amino acids. Only the CDR3 portion is preserved as DNA: 51 bases, with reading frame beginning at the first base. Sequences SGDLS (CDR1) and YYNGEE (CDR2) are obtained from the germline V gene. Germline trimming amounts to 2 bases on V and 6 bases on J, with 9 as the count of junction bases outside the gene matches. Libraries were prepared through 5' RACE. TCRdb lists the instrument as Illumina HiSeq 2000. A universal primer binding site was introduced by template switching, and a unique molecular identifier was present in the final cDNA, enabling accurate counting of TCR cDNA molecules. First-strand cDNA for TCR alpha and beta chains was synthesized from specific primers in the conserved constant-segment region. Each cDNA library was double barcoded, with a SMART-Mk sample barcode plus Illumina barcodes, to control for contamination. Two successive PCR steps introduced TruSeq adapter sequences along with Illumina sample barcodes. The TCR alpha and beta cDNA libraries were sequenced on the Illumina HiSeq platform using custom primers. The paper's processing steps were these. Unique molecular identifiers were extracted from raw reads with MiGEC, and CDR3 positions were determined with MiXCR. Recombination models were inferred per individual with the repgenHMM and IGoR tools using an EM algorithm. Shared clonotypes were analyzed with the tcR package in R, and sharing was normalized by the product of cloneset sizes. To study raw recombination without the effects of thymic and clonal selection, out-of-frame nonproductive sequences were analyzed. Clones were called with MiXCR by TCRdb after fastp trimmed the public reads at Q25, and only in-frame beta chains were retained. Rows with a matching CDR3 protein are joined into one entry that keeps the most common DNA and genes. TCRdb, not the original authors, processed these V and J calls. The sample table contains 1.5 million to 2 million distinct CDR3 sequences; only one count was recorded for roughly a third of them. The ten largest clonotypes hold more than 0.25% of the sample.

The full study reports these points: Fewer insertions were carried by abundant cord blood beta clonotypes, a similar but weaker trend appeared in young adult naive repertoires, and no such trend appeared in memory repertoires. In monozygotic twins, recombination models systematically underestimated out-of-frame TCR alpha sharing, but the models matched the sharing seen between unrelated individuals. Because the same donors could not be followed over many years, the conclusions relied on cross-sectional statistical analysis. Out-of-frame TCR alpha sequences shared between twins showed an excess of low generation-probability sequences compared with coincidental sharing between unrelated individuals. Zero-insertion analyses could be partly confounded by invariant T cells such as MAIT and iNKT, though diverse VJ usage argued against such confounding for most clonotypes. Excess twin sharing in beta out-of-frame sequences was weaker because fewer shared sequences lowered the signal-to-noise ratio.

A remark on this clonotype: Its antigen has not been determined. The record has no base qualities; no much larger clone is one base away.

This receptor was obtained from a newborn girl in good health. The sequence joins TRBV9 to TRBJ2-3; the central 13 bases match TRBD2. Sequences were obtained from cord blood. The nucleotide sequence is TGTGCCAGCAGCGTGTACCATACTAGCGGGAGGGTCGATACGCAGTATTTT. This gives the protein CASSVYHTSGRVDTQYF.